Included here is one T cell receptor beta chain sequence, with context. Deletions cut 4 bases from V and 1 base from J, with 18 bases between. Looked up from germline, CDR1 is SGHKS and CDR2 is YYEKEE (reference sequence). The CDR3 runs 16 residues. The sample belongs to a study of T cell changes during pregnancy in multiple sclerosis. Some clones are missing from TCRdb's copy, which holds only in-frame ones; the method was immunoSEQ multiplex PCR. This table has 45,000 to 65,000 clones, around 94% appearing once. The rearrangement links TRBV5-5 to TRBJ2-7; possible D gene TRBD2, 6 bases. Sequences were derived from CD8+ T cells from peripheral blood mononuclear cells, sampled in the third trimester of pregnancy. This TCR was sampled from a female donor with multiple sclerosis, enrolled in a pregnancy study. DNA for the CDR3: TGTGCCAGCAGCCCTCCGTCGGGGGACGATTCCTACGAGCAGTACTTC. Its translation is CASSPPSGDDSYEQYF.